This is a list of T cell receptor beta chains from one sample in a study of shared clonotypes between healthy human individuals. Libraries were prepared by immunoSEQ multiplex PCR; TCRdb keeps only in-frame clonotypes and omits some of them. The data contain roughly 2,500,000 clones, 80% to 95% of them singletons. The source material was naive CD4+ T cells from PBMCs. The receptors come from a man aged 18 to 35 in good health. Some clones in this sample may be carry-over from other donors' samples. Both conserved end residues are part of each CDR3. The order of the fields is CDR3 protein, CDR3 DNA, D gene, clone size, J gene, V gene. D genes are given only for firm matches. Clone sizes are given selectively: once, few, many, or a class where the clone is expanded.

CDR3: CASSESSYEQYF
DNA: TGTGCCAGCAGTGAATCTTCCTACGAGCAGTACTTC
D: NA
size: once
J: TRBJ2-7
V: TRBV2

CDR3: CASKSGGNQPQHF
DNA: TGTGCCAGCAAGAGCGGAGGCAATCAGCCCCAGCATTTT
D: NA
size: NA
J: TRBJ1-5
V: TRBV28

CDR3: CASSLDQGADTQYF
DNA: TGTGCCAGCAGCTTGGACCAGGGAGCAGATACGCAGTATTTT
D: NA
size: NA
J: TRBJ2-3
V: TRBV5-4

CDR3: CASSEAAGPREQYF
DNA: TGTGCCAGCAGTGAAGCAGCGGGACCCCGCGAGCAGTACTTC
D: TRBD2
size: NA
J: TRBJ2-7
V: TRBV6-1

CDR3: CASSREGTSGNFLYEQYF
DNA: TGTGCCAGCAGCCGTGAGGGGACTAGCGGGAACTTCCTCTACGAGCAGTACTTC
D: TRBD2
size: NA
J: TRBJ2-7
V: TRBV4-2

CDR3: CASSPRGGAGNQPQHF
DNA: TGTGCCAGCTCACCAAGAGGAGGGGCAGGCAATCAGCCCCAGCATTTT
D: NA
size: once
J: TRBJ1-5
V: TRBV18

CDR3: CASGGQGTKETQYF
DNA: TGCGCCAGCGGCGGACAGGGGACCAAAGAGACCCAGTACTTC
D: TRBD1
size: NA
J: TRBJ2-5
V: TRBV5-1

CDR3: CATSSRELGRASTDTQYF
DNA: TGTGCCACCAGCAGCCGCGAACTGGGGAGGGCTAGCACAGATACGCAGTATTTT
D: TRBD2
size: NA
J: TRBJ2-3
V: TRBV15

CDR3: CASSLDSSNEKLFF
DNA: TGTGCCAGCAGTTTAGACAGCAGTAATGAAAAACTGTTTTTT
D: NA
size: NA
J: TRBJ1-4
V: TRBV7-2

CDR3: CASSSHRQGSGELFF
DNA: TGTGCCAGCAGCTCCCACCGACAGGGTTCCGGGGAGCTGTTTTTT
D: TRBD1
size: NA
J: TRBJ2-2
V: TRBV5-8

CDR3: CSGQGGAEAFF
DNA: TGCAGTGGACAGGGAGGAGCTGAAGCTTTCTTT
D: TRBD1
size: few
J: TRBJ1-1
V: TRBV20-1

CDR3: CASSLSSRPTDTQYF
DNA: TGTGCCAGCAGTCTTTCATCCCGCCCCACAGATACGCAGTATTTT
D: NA
size: NA
J: TRBJ2-3
V: TRBV27

CDR3: CASSFAGGREQYF
DNA: TGTGCCAGCAGCTTCGCAGGGGGTCGGGAGCAGTACTTC
D: TRBD1
size: NA
J: TRBJ2-7
V: TRBV5-4

CDR3: CASSERTPQYYEQYF
DNA: TGCGCCAGCAGTGAGCGGACACCTCAATACTACGAGCAGTACTTC
D: NA
size: few
J: TRBJ2-7
V: TRBV10-1

CDR3: CASSPQGALGYTF
DNA: TGTGCCAGCAGCCCTCAGGGGGCCCTGGGCTACACCTTC
D: TRBD1
size: NA
J: TRBJ1-2
V: TRBV7-2

CDR3: CASSYRDREVYTF
DNA: TGTGCCAGCAGTTACCGGGACAGGGAGGTCTACACCTTC
D: TRBD1
size: NA
J: TRBJ1-2
V: TRBV27

CDR3: CASRAGGGTDTQYF
DNA: TGTGCCAGCAGGGCTGGGGGTGGAACAGATACGCAGTATTTT
D: NA
size: NA
J: TRBJ2-3
V: TRBV9

CDR3: CASSPGRGFSSYEQYF
DNA: TGTGCCAGCAGCCCGGGACGGGGATTCAGTTCCTACGAGCAGTACTTC
D: NA
size: NA
J: TRBJ2-7
V: TRBV5-6

CDR3: CASSGQGIGSGNTIYF
DNA: TGCGCCAGCAGCGGCCAGGGGATCGGCTCTGGAAACACCATATATTTT
D: NA
size: NA
J: TRBJ1-3
V: TRBV5-1

CDR3: CASRLAGVRDQYF
DNA: TGTGCCAGCAGACTAGCGGGAGTACGCGACCAGTACTTC
D: TRBD2
size: NA
J: TRBJ2-5
V: TRBV5-4

CDR3: CASSSGGATEKLFF
DNA: TGTGCCAGCAGCTCCGGAGGGGCGACAGAAAAACTGTTTTTT
D: NA
size: NA
J: TRBJ1-4
V: TRBV7-2

CDR3: CASSFADRGTGELFF
DNA: TGTGCCAGCAGCTTCGCGGATAGGGGTACTGGGGAGCTGTTTTTT
D: NA
size: NA
J: TRBJ2-2
V: TRBV7-9

CDR3: CASSFGTSGRASDEQFF
DNA: TGTGCCAGCAGCTTTGGGACTAGCGGGAGGGCCAGCGATGAGCAGTTCTTC
D: TRBD2
size: NA
J: TRBJ2-1
V: TRBV7-3

CDR3: CSVEVRLAGDNEQFF
DNA: TGCAGCGTTGAAGTCCGACTAGCGGGTGACAATGAGCAGTTCTTC
D: TRBD2
size: NA
J: TRBJ2-1
V: TRBV29-1

CDR3: CASSLAGGTGEETQYF
DNA: TGTGCCAGCAGCTTGGCGGGCGGGACAGGAGAAGAGACCCAGTACTTC
D: TRBD1
size: once
J: TRBJ2-5
V: TRBV5-5

CDR3: CASSLRGSLAGGSSYEQYF
DNA: TGCGCCAGCAGCCTCCGCGGGAGCCTAGCGGGAGGGAGCTCCTACGAGCAGTACTTC
D: TRBD2
size: NA
J: TRBJ2-7
V: TRBV4-1

CDR3: CASSLVAGGNTGELFF
DNA: TGCGCCAGCAGCTTGGTGGCGGGAGGTAACACCGGGGAGCTGTTTTTT
D: TRBD2
size: NA
J: TRBJ2-2
V: TRBV5-1

CDR3: CASSLVYWAGGSGNTIYF
DNA: TGCGCCAGCAGCTTGGTTTATTGGGCCGGAGGCTCTGGAAACACCATATATTTT
D: NA
size: NA
J: TRBJ1-3
V: TRBV5-1

CDR3: CASSGTFLISYNEQFF
DNA: TGTGCCAGCAGCGGGACCTTCCTCATCTCCTACAATGAGCAGTTCTTC
D: NA
size: NA
J: TRBJ2-1
V: TRBV11-1

CDR3: CASSLDVYNEQFF
DNA: TGTGCCAGCAGCCTGGACGTTTACAATGAGCAGTTCTTC
D: NA
size: NA
J: TRBJ2-1
V: TRBV7-6

CDR3: CASSPLDRVGNQPQHF
DNA: TGTGCCAGCAGTCCGCTAGACAGGGTCGGCAATCAGCCCCAGCATTTT
D: TRBD1
size: NA
J: TRBJ1-5
V: TRBV28

CDR3: CASSGGQRTQETQYF
DNA: TGCGCCAGCAGCGGAGGACAGCGGACCCAAGAGACCCAGTACTTC
D: NA
size: NA
J: TRBJ2-5
V: TRBV5-1

CDR3: CASSLGAGGPLGTDTQYF
DNA: TGTGCCAGCAGCTTAGGAGCGGGAGGGCCTCTAGGCACAGATACGCAGTATTTT
D: TRBD2
size: NA
J: TRBJ2-3
V: TRBV7-9

CDR3: CASSSWGFSYEQYF
DNA: TGTGCCAGTAGTAGTTGGGGTTTCTCCTACGAGCAGTACTTC
D: NA
size: NA
J: TRBJ2-7
V: TRBV19

CDR3: CASSLEVGQEQFF
DNA: TGCGCCAGCAGCTTGGAGGTGGGGCAAGAGCAGTTCTTC
D: NA
size: NA
J: TRBJ2-1
V: TRBV5-1

CDR3: CASSPTPGNGEFF
DNA: TGTGCCAGCAGCCCAACCCCGGGTAACGGGGAGTTCTTC
D: NA
size: NA
J: TRBJ2-1
V: TRBV11-2